The next 25 T cell receptor beta chains were all read from a single sample in a study of T cells in Graves' hyperthyroidism and ophthalmopathy (dated by TCRdb to between 2018 and 2021). Libraries were constructed by multiplex PCR. TCRdb lists the instrument as Illumina HiSeq 2000. The TCR beta CDR3 regions were amplified from the RNA transcripts. For the first round of RT-PCR on the TCR CDR3, the HTBI primer set was used together with the Qiagen OneStep RT-PCR kit. TCRdb took the public reads, trimmed them with fastp at Q25, ran MiXCR for clone calling and kept in-frame beta chains. Rows with a matching CDR3 protein are joined into one entry that keeps the most common DNA and genes. The sample table shows approximately 400,000 distinct CDR3 sequences, and 15% to 20% are seen once. The ten most abundant clones make up about 3.5% of the sample. The specimen was blood. The receptor set was obtained from a woman between 18 and 29 years old with Graves' hyperthyroidism.

This clonotype has more than one count but fewer than ten. The V gene is TRBV3-1, the J gene TRBJ2-5; 10 bases agree with TRBD1. This CDR3 has 16 amino acids. Losses at the gene ends were 4 bases for V and 5 bases for J; bases not matched to a gene: 10. Germline CDR1 reads LGHDT; CDR2 reads YNNKEL (reference sequence). The CDR3 DNA is TGTGCCAGCAGCCTCCAGGAAGGGACAGGGGAGGAGACCCAGTACTTC. Protein product: CASSLQEGTGEETQYF.

Many counts were recorded for this clonotype. V usage is TRBV11-1 and J usage is TRBJ2-7; 9 nucleotides agree with TRBD1. The trim removed 4 bases at V and 3 bases at J, leaving 4 bases unmatched. Per the germline V gene, CDR1 is SGHAT and CDR2 is FQDESV (reference sequence). The CDR3 extends over 14 amino acids. The DNA for the CDR3 is TGTGCCAGCAGCTGGGGACAGGGCCTCTACGAGCAGTACTTC. Its protein product is CASSWGQGLYEQYF. Using reference TRBV11-1 and TRBJ2-7 for the parts outside the CDR3, the full variable domain is EAEVAQSPRYKITEKSQAVAFWCDPISGHATLYWYRQILGQGPELLVQFQDESVVDDSQLPKDRFSAERLKGVDSTLKIQPAELGDSAMYLCASSWGQGLYEQYFGPGTRLTVT.

This clonotype was counted a few times. The V and J genes are TRBV5-1 and TRBJ2-7; TRBD1 matches at 11 bases. J lost 1 base, V lost 2 bases, and 5 bases had no gene match. The germline CDR1 and CDR2 sequences are SGHRS and YFSETQ. CDR3 length equals 16 residues. The CDR3 sequence is CASSFPGTGGSYEQYF. CDR3 sequence (DNA): TGCGCCAGCAGCTTCCCCGGGACAGGGGGTTCCTACGAGCAGTACTTC.

This clonotype showed up many times. Being one base from a much bigger clone, this may be a read error. The chain carries TRBV7-2 and TRBJ2-5, with D maybe TRBD2 (6 bases). Germline-derived CDR1 and CDR2 are SGHTA and FQGNSA. This CDR3 region has 14 residues. CDR3 sequence reads: CASSLVAREETKYF. In DNA, the CDR3 is TGTGCCAGCAGCTTAGTGGCTAGGGAGGAGACCAAGTACTTC.

There are many counts of this clonotype. The V gene is TRBV6-5, the J gene TRBJ2-7, with no clear D. V was cut by 8 bases and J by 2 bases, with 10 bases left in between. Looked up from germline, CDR1 is MNHEY and CDR2 is SVGAGI. The CDR3 sequence is 12 residues long. CDR3 loop: CASGSSTYEQYF. The CDR3 nucleotides are TGTGCCAGCGGTTCTAGTACCTACGAGCAGTACTTC.

There are many counts of this clonotype. This sequence joins TRBV2 and TRBJ1-5; D not certain. This CDR3 has 12 residues. Germline V gives CDR1 SNHLY, CDR2 FYNNEI. The V gene lost 4 bases and the J gene lost 11 bases, with 12 bases spanning the gap. The CDR3 loop reads CASSAYNRAQHF. In DNA, the CDR3 is TGTGCCAGCAGTGCTTATAATAGAGCCCAGCATTTT.

In this sample, this clonotype turned up many times. The rearrangement joins TRBV5-8 to TRBJ2-7; 7 nucleotides match TRBD1. The CDR3 covers 12 residues. J was trimmed by 4 bases and V by 6 bases; bases with no gene match: 4. Germline CDR1 and CDR2: SGHTS and YDEGEE. Here the CDR3 reads CASTQQGYEQYF. The CDR3 bases are TGTGCCAGCACCCAACAGGGGTACGAGCAGTACTTC.

There are many counts of this clonotype. V is TRBV28 and J is TRBJ1-1; unclear D gene. Between the trimmed V and J ends, which lost 5 bases and 5 bases, there was a span of 9 bases. CDR3 length: 12 amino acids. Germline V gene sequence: CDR1 MDHEN, CDR2 SYDVKM. DNA for the CDR3: TGTGCCAGCAGTGAAGGGAGGACTGAAGCTTTCTTT. Translating it yields CASSEGRTEAFF.

The chain couples TRBV14 to TRBJ1-1, with 7 nucleotides matching TRBD1. Trimming at V came to 3 bases and at J to 0 bases, leaving 10 bases not matched to a gene. The CDR3 sequence is 17 residues long. Germline-derived CDR1 and CDR2 are SGHDN and FVKESK. The CDR3 reads CASSQFLGQTMNTEAFF. CDR3 in DNA: TGTGCCAGCAGCCAGTTCCTGGGACAGACCATGAACACTGAAGCTTTCTTT.

Ten or more counts support this clonotype. The genes are TRBV10-3 and TRBJ2-5; 7 nucleotides align to TRBD1. The V segment lost 4 bases and the J segment 5 bases; nucleotides outside the gene matches: 16. The CDR3 sequence is 17 residues long. Per germline, CDR1 ENHRY and CDR2 SYGVKD. The CDR3 spells CAISGNSPTGRLETQYF. CDR3 coding DNA: TGTGCCATCAGTGGGAATTCGCCGACAGGGCGTCTCGAGACCCAGTACTTC.

In regard to this clonotype: This may be a read error: a much more frequent sequence differs by one nucleotide. This chain links TRBV7-3 with TRBJ1-1; a weak D match, TRBD1 (5 bases). The CDR3 is 15 amino acids. Germline assignment: CDR1 SGHTA and CDR2 FQGTGA. This CDR3 is CASSLRPSPGTEACF. The CDR3 nucleotides are TGTGCCAGCAGCTTAAGGCCAAGCCCGGGGACTGAAGCTTGCTTT.

This clonotype was found a few times. A clone one base away is much larger, so this may be a read error. The chain combines TRBV24-1 with TRBJ2-2; 8 bases align to TRBD2. The junction had 9 bases not matched to a gene; V was cut back by 5 bases and J by 5 bases. The germline gives CDR1 KGHDR, CDR2 SFDVKD. The CDR3 runs to 16 residues. CDR3 in amino acids: CATSGPGTSVTGELFF. CDR3 in DNA: TGTGCCACCAGTGGCCCCGGGACTAGTGTAACCGGGGAGCTGTTTTTT.

This clonotype came up many times. The chain employs TRBV12-3 or TRBV12-4 and TRBJ2-7; perhaps TRBD1 as D (6 bases). V was clipped by 5 bases and J by 11 bases, with 25 bases between them. The CDR3 spans 15 residues. The CDR3 coding sequence is TGTGCCAGCAGTCCAAACCAAGGGGCAGGGGTGGAGAAGTACTTC. This encodes CASSPNQGAGVEKYF.

This clonotype was seen many times. This chain uses TRBV20-1 with TRBJ1-1, with a tentative D call TRBD1 (6 bases). Trimming shortened V by 4 bases and J by 0 bases, and 12 bases separated the two germline ends. CDR3 length: 14 amino acids. Germline V gene data show CDR1 as DFQATT and CDR2 as SNEGSKA (reference sequence). The CDR3 nucleotides are TGCAGTGCTACACGGGACACCTTGAACACTGAAGCTTTCTTT. This encodes CSATRDTLNTEAFF.

This clonotype was detected many times. The chain combines TRBV28 with TRBJ1-5; 8 bases fit TRBD1. The germline V gene has CDR1 MDHEN and CDR2 SYDVKM. This CDR3 region has 18 residues. J gave up 0 bases and V 0 bases, and 7 bases lay outside the gene matches. The CDR3 nucleotides are TGTGCCAGCAGTTTATGGTATCAACAGGGGGATAGCAATCAGCCCCAGCATTTT. Encoded protein: CASSLWYQQGDSNQPQHF. The entire variable domain, with the rest obtained from reference TRBV28 and TRBJ1-5, is as follows: DVKVTQSSRYLVKRTGEKVFLECVQDMDHENMFWYRQDPGLGLRLIYFSYDVKMKEKGDIPEGYSVSREKKERFSLILESASTNQTSMYLCASSLWYQQGDSNQPQHFGDGTRLSIL.

This clonotype was seen ten or more times. V is TRBV12-3 or TRBV12-4 and J is TRBJ1-1; TRBD1 might be the D (5 bases). The CDR3 extends over 15 amino acids. Trimming cost V 7 bases and J 4 bases, with 19 bases left between them. The CDR3 DNA is TGTGCCAGCACCACGACGGAGGGGCTGGTCACTGAAGCTTTCTTT. Translating it yields CASTTTEGLVTEAFF.

Many counts were recorded for this clonotype. The chain combines TRBV24-1 with TRBJ1-3; D is unresolved. Germline CDR1 and CDR2: KGHDR and SFDVKD. V was trimmed by 4 bases and J by 0 bases, leaving 12 bases between them. The CDR3 spans 16 residues. The CDR3 DNA is TGTGCCACCAGTGACCCCTCCACGGACTCTGGAAACACCATATATTTT. This translates into CATSDPSTDSGNTIYF.

This clonotype has ten or more counts. This chain uses TRBV6-1 with TRBJ1-2; D not resolved. V gave up 1 base and J gave up 2 bases, with 11 bases separating them. This CDR3 is built from 15 residues. CDR1 is MNHNS and CDR2 is SASEGT in the germline V gene. The CDR3 DNA reads as TGTGCCAGCAGTGAAGAATCTGTAGGGAACTATGGCTACACCTTC. Translating gives CASSEESVGNYGYTF.

This clonotype has at least ten counts. The chain couples TRBV5-6 to TRBJ1-2, with D perhaps matching TRBD1 (5 bases). V lost 4 bases to trimming and J lost 5 bases, with 18 bases between them. The CDR3 has 15 residues. From germline, CDR1 is SGHDT and CDR2 YYEEEE. The CDR3 DNA reads as TGTGCCAGCAGCCTGATCGGGGCTGTGTGGTATGGCTACACCTTC. Amino acid sequence: CASSLIGAVWYGYTF.

This clonotype showed up many times. CDR3 nucleotide sequence: TGTGCCAGCAGTGAACGCGGGCTGGGCAATCAGCCCCAGCATTTT. It codes for CASSERGLGNQPQHF. V and J are TRBV6-1 and TRBJ1-5; D is undetermined. Germline V gene lookup returns CDR1 MNHNS and CDR2 SASEGT. V lost 2 bases, J lost 2 bases, and 10 bases lay in between. The length of the CDR3 is 15 residues.

Ten or more counts support this clonotype. The chain has TRBV6-5 and TRBJ1-5; D is unresolved. Germline CDR1 MNHEY, CDR2 SVGAGI. V lost 2 bases to trimming and J lost 4 bases, with 6 bases between them. The CDR3 runs 13 residues. The CDR3 sequence is CASSYEINQPQHF. In DNA, the CDR3 is TGTGCCAGCAGTTACGAGATTAATCAGCCCCAGCATTTT.

Ten or more counts support this clonotype. The rearrangement uses TRBV6-1 and TRBJ1-2; possibly TRBD1 for D (5 bases). The V gene lost 5 bases and the J gene lost 5 bases, with 18 bases spanning the gap. The germline gives CDR1 MNHNS, CDR2 SASEGT. The CDR3 length is 15 residues. The CDR3 bases are TGTGCCAGCAGTACACAACCCGGCTCAGGGTATGGCTACACCTTC. Translated, it gives CASSTQPGSGYGYTF.

This clonotype was picked up a small number of times. CDR3 loop: CASSRRGNTGELFF. DNA for the CDR3: TGTGCCAGCAGCCGTCGGGGGAACACCGGGGAGCTGTTTTTT. The chain carries TRBV12-3 or TRBV12-4 and TRBJ2-2; D may be TRBD2 (5 bases). V was cut by 6 bases and J by 1 base, with 9 bases left in between. The CDR3 is 14 residues long.

This clonotype has ten or more counts. This chain connects TRBV6-1 to TRBJ1-2; D not certain. V gave up 2 bases and J gave up 9 bases, with 7 bases separating them. The germline gives CDR1 MNHNS, CDR2 SASEGT. The CDR3 sequence is 11 residues long. In nucleotides, the CDR3 is TGTGCCAGCAGTGAACTAGGGCGCTACACCTTC. Its translation: CASSELGRYTF.

Ten or more counts support this clonotype. This chain joins TRBV7-3 and TRBJ2-7; 9 bases agree with TRBD1. Per germline, CDR1 SGHTA and CDR2 FQGTGA. The CDR3 length is 17 residues. J gave up 3 bases and V 4 bases, and 13 bases lay outside the gene matches. The CDR3 is CASSCPFLDRGGYEQYF. The CDR3 region has the DNA TGTGCCAGCAGCTGCCCGTTTCTAGACAGGGGGGGCTACGAGCAGTACTTC.